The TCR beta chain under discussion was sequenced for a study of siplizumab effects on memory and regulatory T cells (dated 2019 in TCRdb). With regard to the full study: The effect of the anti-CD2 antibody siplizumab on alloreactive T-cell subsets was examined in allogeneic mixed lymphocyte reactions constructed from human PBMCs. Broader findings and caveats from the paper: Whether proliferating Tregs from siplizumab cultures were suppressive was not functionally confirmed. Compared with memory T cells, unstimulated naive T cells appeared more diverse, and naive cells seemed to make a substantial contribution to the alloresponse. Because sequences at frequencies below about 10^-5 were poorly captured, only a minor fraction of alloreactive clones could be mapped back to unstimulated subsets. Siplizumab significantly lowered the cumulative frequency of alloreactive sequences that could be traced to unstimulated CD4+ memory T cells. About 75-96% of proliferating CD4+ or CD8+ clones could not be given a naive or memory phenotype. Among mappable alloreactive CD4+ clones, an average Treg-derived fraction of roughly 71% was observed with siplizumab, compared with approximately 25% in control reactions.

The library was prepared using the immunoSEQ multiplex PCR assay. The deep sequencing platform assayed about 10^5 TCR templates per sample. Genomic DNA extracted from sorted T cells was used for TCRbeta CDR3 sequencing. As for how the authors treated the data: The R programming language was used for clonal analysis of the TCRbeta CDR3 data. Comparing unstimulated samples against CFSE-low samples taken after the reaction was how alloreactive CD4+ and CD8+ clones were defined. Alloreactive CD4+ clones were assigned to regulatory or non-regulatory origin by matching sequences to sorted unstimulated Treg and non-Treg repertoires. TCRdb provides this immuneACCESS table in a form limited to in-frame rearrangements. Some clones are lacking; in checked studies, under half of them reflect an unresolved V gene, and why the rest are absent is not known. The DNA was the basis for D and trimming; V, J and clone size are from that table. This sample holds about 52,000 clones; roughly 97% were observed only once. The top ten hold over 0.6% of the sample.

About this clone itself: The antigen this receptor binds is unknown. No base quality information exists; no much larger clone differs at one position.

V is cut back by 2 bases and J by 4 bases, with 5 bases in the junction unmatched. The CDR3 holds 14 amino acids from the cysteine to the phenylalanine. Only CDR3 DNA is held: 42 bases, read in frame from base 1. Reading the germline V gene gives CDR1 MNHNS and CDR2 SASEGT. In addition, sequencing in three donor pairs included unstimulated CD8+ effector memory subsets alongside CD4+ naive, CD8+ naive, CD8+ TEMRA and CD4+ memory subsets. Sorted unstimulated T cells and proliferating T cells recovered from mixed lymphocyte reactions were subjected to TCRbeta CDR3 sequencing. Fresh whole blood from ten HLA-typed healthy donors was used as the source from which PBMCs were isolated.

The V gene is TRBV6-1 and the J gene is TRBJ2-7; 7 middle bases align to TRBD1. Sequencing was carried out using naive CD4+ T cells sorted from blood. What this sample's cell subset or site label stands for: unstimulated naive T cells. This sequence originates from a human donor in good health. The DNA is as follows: TGTGCCAGCAGTGAATTAGGGGGCAGTTACGAGCAGTACTTC. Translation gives CASSELGGSYEQYF.